This T cell receptor (beta chain) emerged from a study of blood T cell repertoires in COVID-19. Participant age was roughly 18 to 90 years, and participants resided in roughly 24 US areas. Symptom resolution, clearance, or two negative PCRs marked the recovered donors of Cohort 3. TCRdb keeps only in-frame clones here, not all; method: immunoSEQ multiplex PCR. The table records 150,000 to 200,000 clones, about four fifths of them present only once. The V end was cut by 1 base, the J end by 2 bases, with 3 bases between. Germline V gene lookup returns CDR1 MDHEN and CDR2 SYDVKM. The CDR3 sequence is 13 residues long.

The J gene is TRBJ1-5, the V gene TRBV28; D gene unclear. The source is a man in his forties who had recovered from COVID-19. Sequenced: PBMCs or T cells enriched from blood (not recorded which). Here the CDR3 reads CASSLSGNQPQHF. The CDR3 DNA sequence: TGTGCCAGCAGTTTATCGGGCAATCAGCCCCAGCATTTT.